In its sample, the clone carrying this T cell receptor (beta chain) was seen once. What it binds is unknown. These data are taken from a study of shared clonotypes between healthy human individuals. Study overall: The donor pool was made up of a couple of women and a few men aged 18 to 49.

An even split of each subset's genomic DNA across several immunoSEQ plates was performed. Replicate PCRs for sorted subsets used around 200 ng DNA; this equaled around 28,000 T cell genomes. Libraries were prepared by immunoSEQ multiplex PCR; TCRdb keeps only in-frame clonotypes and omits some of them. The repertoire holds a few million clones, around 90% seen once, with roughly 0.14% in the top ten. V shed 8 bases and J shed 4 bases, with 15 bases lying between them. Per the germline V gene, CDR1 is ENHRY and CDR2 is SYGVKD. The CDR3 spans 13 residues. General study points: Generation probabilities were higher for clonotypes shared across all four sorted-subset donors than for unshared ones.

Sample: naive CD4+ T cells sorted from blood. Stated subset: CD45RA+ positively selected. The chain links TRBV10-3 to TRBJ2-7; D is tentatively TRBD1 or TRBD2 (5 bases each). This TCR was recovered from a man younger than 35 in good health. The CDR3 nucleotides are TGTGCCATCGGAAGAGGGACCTCATACGAGCAGTACTTC. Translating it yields CAIGRGTSYEQYF.